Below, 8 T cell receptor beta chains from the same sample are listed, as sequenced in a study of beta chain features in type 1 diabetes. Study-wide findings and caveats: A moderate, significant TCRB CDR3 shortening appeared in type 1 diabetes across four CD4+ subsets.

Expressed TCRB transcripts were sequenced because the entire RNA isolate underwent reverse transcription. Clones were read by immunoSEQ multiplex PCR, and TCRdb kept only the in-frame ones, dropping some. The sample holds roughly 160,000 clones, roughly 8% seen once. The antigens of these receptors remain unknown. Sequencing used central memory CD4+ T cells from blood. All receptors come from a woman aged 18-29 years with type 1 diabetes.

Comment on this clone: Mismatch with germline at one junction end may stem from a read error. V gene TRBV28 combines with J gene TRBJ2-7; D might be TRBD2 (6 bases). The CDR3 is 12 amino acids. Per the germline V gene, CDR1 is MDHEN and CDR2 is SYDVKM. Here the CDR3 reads CASSLRRDSFDF. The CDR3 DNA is TGTGCCAGCAGTTTACGCCGGGACTCCTTCGACTTC.

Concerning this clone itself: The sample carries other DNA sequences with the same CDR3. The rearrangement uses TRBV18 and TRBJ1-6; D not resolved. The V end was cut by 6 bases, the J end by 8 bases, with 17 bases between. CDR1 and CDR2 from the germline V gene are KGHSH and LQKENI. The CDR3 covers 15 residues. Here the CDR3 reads CASSRDRGGDSPLHF. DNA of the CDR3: TGTGCCAGCTCCCGCGACCGTGGAGGCGATTCACCCCTCCACTTT.

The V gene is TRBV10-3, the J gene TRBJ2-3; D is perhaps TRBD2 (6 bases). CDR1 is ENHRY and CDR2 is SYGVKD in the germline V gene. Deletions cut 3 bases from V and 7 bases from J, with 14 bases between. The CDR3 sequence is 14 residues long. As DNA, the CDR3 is TGTGCCATCAGTGACCCACTAGCTTCCTATACGCAGTATTTT. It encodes CAISDPLASYTQYF.

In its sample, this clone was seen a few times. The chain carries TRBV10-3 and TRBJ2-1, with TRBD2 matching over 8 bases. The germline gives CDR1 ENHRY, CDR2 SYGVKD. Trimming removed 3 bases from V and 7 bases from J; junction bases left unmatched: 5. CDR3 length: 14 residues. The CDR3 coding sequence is TGTGCCATCAGTGACAGCGGGAGAGTTAATGAGCAGTTCTTC. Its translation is CAISDSGRVNEQFF.

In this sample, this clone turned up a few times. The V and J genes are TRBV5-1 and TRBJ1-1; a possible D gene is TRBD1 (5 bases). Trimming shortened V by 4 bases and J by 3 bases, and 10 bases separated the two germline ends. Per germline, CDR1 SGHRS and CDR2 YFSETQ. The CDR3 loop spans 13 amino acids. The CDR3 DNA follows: TGCGCCAGCAGCATGACAGCCGACACTGAAGCTTTCTTT. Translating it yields CASSMTADTEAFF. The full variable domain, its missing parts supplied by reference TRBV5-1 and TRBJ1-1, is KAGVTQTPRYLIKTRGQQVTLSCSPISGHRSVSWYQQTPGQGLQFLFEYFSETQRNKGNFPGRFSGRQFSNSRSEMNVSTLELGDSALYLCASSMTADTEAFFGQGTRLTVV.

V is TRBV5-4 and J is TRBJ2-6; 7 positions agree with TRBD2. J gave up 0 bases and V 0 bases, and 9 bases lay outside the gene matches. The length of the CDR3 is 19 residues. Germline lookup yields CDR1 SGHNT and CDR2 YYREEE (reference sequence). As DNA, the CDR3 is TGTGCCAGCAGCTTGGCCAAGCGGGAACTATTCTCTGGGGCCAACGTCCTGACTTTC. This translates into CASSLAKRELFSGANVLTF.

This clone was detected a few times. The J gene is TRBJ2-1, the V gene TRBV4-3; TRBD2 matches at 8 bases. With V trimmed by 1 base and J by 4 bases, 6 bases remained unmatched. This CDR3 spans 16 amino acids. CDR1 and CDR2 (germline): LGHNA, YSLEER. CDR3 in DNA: TGCGCCAGCAGCCAAGGTCGGGGGGGGGTTTACAATGAGCAGTTCTTC. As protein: CASSQGRGGVYNEQFF.

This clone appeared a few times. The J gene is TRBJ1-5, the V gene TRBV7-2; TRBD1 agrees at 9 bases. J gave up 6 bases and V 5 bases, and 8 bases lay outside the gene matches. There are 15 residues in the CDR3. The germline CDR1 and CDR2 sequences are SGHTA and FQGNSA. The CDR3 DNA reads TGTGCCAGCAGCCCCCGGACAGGGGAGGCTCAGCCCCAGCATTTT. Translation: CASSPRTGEAQPQHF.